In its sample, the clone carrying this TCR delta chain was seen a few times. TCRdb lists the protein of a much larger clone for this DNA, which differs at residue 5, so this is likely a read error; the protein given here is translated from the DNA itself. These data belong to a study of γδ T cells in repeated Plasmodium falciparum infection. Study summary: Four controlled malaria infections with P. falciparum NF54 spanned about 600 days.

Flow sorting of PBMC yielded separate Vgamma9/Vdelta2+ and Vdelta2-negative gammadelta T cell populations for bulk repertoire analysis. CDR3 length equals 12 residues. From germline, CDR1 is GEAIGNYY and CDR2 EKD. The germline V and J ends were trimmed by 5 bases and 2 bases, with 8 bases remaining between them. TCRdb reanalysed the multiplex PCR reads with CATT. The repertoire holds tens of thousands of delta-chain clones, roughly 1.6% seen once, with roughly 8.6% in the top ten. Input material: gamma-delta T cells from blood. This TCR was recovered from a pool of human donors (malaria-infected and uninfected, not separated). The chain is built from TRDV2 and TRDJ1; D is ambiguous. CDR3 sequence reads: CACGNCTDKLIF. The DNA of the CDR3 is TGTGCCTGTGGGAACTGTACCGATAAACTCATCTTT.